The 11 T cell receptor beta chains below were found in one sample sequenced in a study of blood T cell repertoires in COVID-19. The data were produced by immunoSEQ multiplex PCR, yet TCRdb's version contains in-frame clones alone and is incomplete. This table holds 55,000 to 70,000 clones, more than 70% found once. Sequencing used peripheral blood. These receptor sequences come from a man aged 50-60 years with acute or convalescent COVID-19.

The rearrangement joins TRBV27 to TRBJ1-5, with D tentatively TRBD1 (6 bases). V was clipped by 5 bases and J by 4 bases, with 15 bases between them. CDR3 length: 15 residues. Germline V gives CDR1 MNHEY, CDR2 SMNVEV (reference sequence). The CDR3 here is CASSPRQVRNQPQHF. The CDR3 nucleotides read TGTGCCAGCAGTCCCCGACAGGTTCGGAATCAGCCCCAGCATTTT.

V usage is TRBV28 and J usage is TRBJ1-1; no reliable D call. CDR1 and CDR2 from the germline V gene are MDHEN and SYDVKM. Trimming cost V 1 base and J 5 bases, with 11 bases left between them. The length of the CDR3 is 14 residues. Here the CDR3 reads CASSLLGDGTEAFF. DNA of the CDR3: TGTGCCAGCAGTTTATTGGGCGACGGTACTGAAGCTTTCTTT.

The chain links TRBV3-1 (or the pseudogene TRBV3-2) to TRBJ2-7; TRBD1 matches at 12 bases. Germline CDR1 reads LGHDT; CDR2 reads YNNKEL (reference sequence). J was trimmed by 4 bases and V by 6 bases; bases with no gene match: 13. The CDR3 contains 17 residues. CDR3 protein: CASSRTGQGAFVYEQYF. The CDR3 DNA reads TGTGCCAGCAGTCGCACGGGACAGGGGGCTTTTGTTTACGAGCAGTACTTC.

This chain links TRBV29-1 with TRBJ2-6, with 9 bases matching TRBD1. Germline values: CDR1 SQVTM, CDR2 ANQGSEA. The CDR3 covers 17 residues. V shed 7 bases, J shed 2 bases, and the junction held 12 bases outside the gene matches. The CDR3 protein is CSGLTRDRVTGANVLTF. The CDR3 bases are TGCAGCGGTCTCACCCGGGACAGGGTCACTGGGGCCAACGTCCTGACTTTC.

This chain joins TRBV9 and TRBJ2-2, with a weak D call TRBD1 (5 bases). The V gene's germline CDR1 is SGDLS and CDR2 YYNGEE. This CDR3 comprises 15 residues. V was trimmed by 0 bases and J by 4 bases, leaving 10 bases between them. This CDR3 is CASSVGQGGTGELFF. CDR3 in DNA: TGTGCCAGCAGCGTAGGGCAGGGTGGCACCGGGGAGCTGTTTTTT.

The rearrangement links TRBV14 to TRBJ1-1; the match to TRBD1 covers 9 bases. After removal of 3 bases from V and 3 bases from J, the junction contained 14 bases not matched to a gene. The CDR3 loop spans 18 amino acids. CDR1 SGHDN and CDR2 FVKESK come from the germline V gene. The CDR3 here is CASSQVGQGIRLDTEAFF. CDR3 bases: TGTGCCAGCAGCCAGGTCGGACAGGGGATAAGGTTGGACACTGAAGCTTTCTTT.

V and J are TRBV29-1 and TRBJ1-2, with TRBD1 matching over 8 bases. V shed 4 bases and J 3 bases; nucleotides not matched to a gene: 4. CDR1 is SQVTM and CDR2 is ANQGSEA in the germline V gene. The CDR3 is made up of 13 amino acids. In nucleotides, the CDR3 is TGCAGCGTTGGACAGGGGCTGGACTATGGCTACACCTTC. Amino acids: CSVGQGLDYGYTF.

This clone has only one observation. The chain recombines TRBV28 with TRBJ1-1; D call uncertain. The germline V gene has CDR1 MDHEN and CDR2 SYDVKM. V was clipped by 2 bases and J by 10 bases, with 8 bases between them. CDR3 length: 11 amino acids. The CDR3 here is CASSLGLSAFF. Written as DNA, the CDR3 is TGTGCCAGCAGTTTAGGCTTGTCAGCTTTCTTT. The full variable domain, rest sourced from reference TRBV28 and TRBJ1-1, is DVKVTQSSRYLVKRTGEKVFLECVQDMDHENMFWYRQDPGLGLRLIYFSYDVKMKEKGDIPEGYSVSREKKERFSLILESASTNQTSMYLCASSLGLSAFFGQGTRLTVV.

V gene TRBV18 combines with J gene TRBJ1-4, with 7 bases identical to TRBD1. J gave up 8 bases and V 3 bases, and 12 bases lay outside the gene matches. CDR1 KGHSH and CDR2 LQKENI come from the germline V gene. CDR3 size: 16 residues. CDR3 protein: CASSPSLTGRREKLFF. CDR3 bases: TGTGCCAGCTCACCCTCTCTGACAGGGAGGCGCGAAAAACTGTTTTTT.

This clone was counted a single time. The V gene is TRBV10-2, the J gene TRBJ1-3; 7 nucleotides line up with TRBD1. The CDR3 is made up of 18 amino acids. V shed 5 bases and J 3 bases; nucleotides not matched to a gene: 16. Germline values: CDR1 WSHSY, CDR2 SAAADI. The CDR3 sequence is CASSYTPGQAGGGNTIYF. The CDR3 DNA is TGCGCCAGCAGTTATACCCCTGGACAGGCCGGCGGTGGAAACACCATATATTTT.

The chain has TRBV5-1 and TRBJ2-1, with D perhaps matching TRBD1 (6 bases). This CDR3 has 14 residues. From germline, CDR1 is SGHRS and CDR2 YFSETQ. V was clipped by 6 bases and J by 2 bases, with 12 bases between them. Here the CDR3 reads CASTQDRAYNEQFF. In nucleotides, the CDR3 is TGCGCCAGCACACAGGACAGAGCCTACAATGAGCAGTTCTTC. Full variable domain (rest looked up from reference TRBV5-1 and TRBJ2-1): KAGVTQTPRYLIKTRGQQVTLSCSPISGHRSVSWYQQTPGQGLQFLFEYFSETQRNKGNFPGRFSGRQFSNSRSEMNVSTLELGDSALYLCASTQDRAYNEQFFGPGTRLTVL.